Listed below are T cell receptor beta chains from one sample, sequenced in a study of blood T cell repertoires in COVID-19. Only in-frame clones appear in the TCRdb table, and some are missing; sequencing was by immunoSEQ multiplex PCR. The table includes around 190,000 clones, roughly three quarters detected once. The sample was peripheral blood. All receptors come from a woman in her forties or fifties with active or convalescent COVID-19. The CDR3 runs from the conserved cysteine through the conserved F or W. Each record gives: J gene, clone size, D gene, V gene, CDR3 length, CDR3 protein, CDR3 DNA. D genes are given only for firm matches. The size entry is marked missing in some rows and otherwise reads once, few, many or a size class.

TRBJ1-1 | . | . | TRBV20-1 | 12 | CSASIANTEAFF | TGCAGTGCTAGTATAGCGAACACTGAAGCTTTCTTT
TRBJ1-6 | . | . | TRBV7-3 | 15 | CASSLSSRSNSPLHF | TGTGCCAGCAGCTTAAGTTCCAGGTCGAATTCACCCCTCCACTTT
TRBJ2-3 | once | TRBD2 | TRBV7-2 | 16 | CASSSLAGGLTDTQYF | TGTGCCAGCAGCTCTCTAGCGGGGGGACTCACAGATACGCAGTATTTT
TRBJ1-6 | few | TRBD1 | TRBV30 | 15 | CAWARQGAYNSPLHF | TGTGCCTGGGCCCGACAGGGTGCTTATAATTCACCCCTCCACTTT
TRBJ2-7 | . | . | TRBV28 | 13 | CASSDPTGYEQYF | TGTGCCAGCAGTGACCCGACAGGCTACGAGCAGTACTTC
TRBJ2-7 | once | TRBD1 | TRBV11-2 | 14 | CASSLGQVGYEQYF | TGTGCCAGCAGCCTCGGACAGGTGGGTTACGAGCAGTACTTC
TRBJ1-3 | . | . | TRBV1 | 17 | CTSSPKYRVASGNTIYF | .
TRBJ1-3 | . | . | TRBV7-2 | 16 | CASSLTRTVSGNTIYF | TGTGCCAGCAGCTTAACCCGGACAGTCTCTGGAAACACCATATATTTT
TRBJ1-1 | few | . | TRBV28 | 14 | CASSLRGQHPEAFF | TGTGCCAGCAGTTTACGAGGACAGCACCCAGAAGCTTTCTTT
TRBJ1-2 | few | TRBD1 | TRBV5-1 | 13 | CASSLGQGKGYTF | TGCGCCAGCAGCTTGGGACAGGGGAAAGGCTACACCTTC
TRBJ2-2 | . | . | TRBV9 | 16 | CASSVGPGSNTGELFF | TGTGCCAGCAGCGTAGGCCCGGGATCCAACACCGGGGAGCTGTTTTTT
TRBJ1-1 | . | TRBD1 | TRBV2 | 13 | CASSRQGRTEAFF | TGTGCCAGCAGTCGACAGGGGAGAACTGAAGCTTTCTTT
TRBJ1-5 | few | TRBD1 | TRBV19 | 14 | CASIRTGENQPQHF | TGTGCCAGTATTAGGACAGGGGAGAATCAGCCCCAGCATTTT
TRBJ1-2 | . | TRBD1 | TRBV5-1 | 15 | CASSLESGTGPGYTF | TGCGCCAGCAGCTTGGAAAGCGGGACAGGGCCTGGCTACACCTTC
TRBJ1-2 | . | . | TRBV28 | 13 | CASSSPPLYGYTF | TGTGCCAGCAGCTCTCCCCCCCTCTATGGCTACACCTTC
TRBJ2-2 | . | TRBD1 | TRBV9 | 15 | CASSKRTGNTGELFF | TGTGCCAGCAGCAAACGGACAGGGAACACCGGGGAGCTGTTTTTT
TRBJ1-2 | . | . | TRBV6-5 | 12 | CASRGLNYGYTF | TGTGCCAGCAGGGGACTAAACTATGGCTACACCTTC
TRBJ1-1 | . | . | TRBV19 | 15 | CVSSIAAEGWTEAFF | TGTGTCAGTAGTATAGCGGCTGAGGGATGGACTGAAGCTTTCTTT
TRBJ1-5 | . | TRBD1 | TRBV28 | 14 | CASSRDRENQPQHF | TGTGCCAGCAGTCGGGACAGAGAAAATCAGCCCCAGCATTTT
TRBJ1-1 | many | TRBD1 | TRBV28 | 14 | CASSLGTAYTEAFF | TGTGCCAGCAGTTTAGGGACAGCCTACACTGAAGCTTTCTTT
TRBJ2-2 | . | . | TRBV28 | 12 | CASSLREEKLFF | TGTGCCAGCAGTTTGCGGGAAGAGAAGCTGTTTTTT
TRBJ1-5 | . | . | TRBV30 | 15 | CAWSPTRGRGQPQHF | TGTGCCTGGAGTCCTACAAGAGGGCGAGGGCAGCCCCAGCATTTT
TRBJ1-2 | . | TRBD1 | TRBV11-2 | 17 | CASSLDRGQGSSGGYTF | TGTGCCAGCAGCTTAGACCGGGGACAGGGCTCTTCGGGTGGCTACACCTTC
TRBJ1-2 | . | . | TRBV7-2 | 13 | CASSSTTGTGYTF | TGTGCCAGCAGCTCCACAACAGGTACTGGCTACACCTTC
TRBJ2-1 | . | TRBD1 | TRBV5-1 | 14 | CASTLDRVYNEQFF | TGCGCCAGCACCCTGGACAGGGTCTACAATGAGCAGTTCTTC
TRBJ1-2 | . | . | TRBV7-9 | 14 | CASSEGNRELGYTF | TGTGCCAGCAGCGAGGGGAACAGGGAACTTGGCTACACCTTC
TRBJ1-6 | . | . | TRBV11-2 | 15 | CASSLVRAVNSPLHF | TGTGCCAGCAGCTTAGTCAGGGCAGTTAATTCACCCCTCCACTTT
TRBJ2-6 | once | . | TRBV29-1 | 14 | CSVAEEAGANVLTF | TGCAGCGTTGCCGAGGAGGCCGGGGCCAACGTCCTGACTTTC
TRBJ2-3 | . | . | TRBV3-1/TRBV3-2 | 19 | CASSQDQGSMGGRTDTQYF | TGTGCCAGCAGCCAAGATCAGGGTAGTATGGGGGGGCGCACAGATACGCAGTATTTT
TRBJ1-1 | . | TRBD1 | TRBV3-1/TRBV3-2 | 15 | CASSGPGTGATEAFF | TGTGCCAGCAGCGGGCCCGGGACAGGGGCCACTGAAGCTTTCTTT
TRBJ1-2 | . | . | TRBV30 | 12 | CAWSGSSYGYTF | TGTGCCTGGAGCGGGAGTAGCTATGGCTACACCTTC
TRBJ2-3 | few | TRBD1 | TRBV7-3 | 15 | CASSLDRGMSDTQYF | TGTGCCAGCAGCCTTGACAGGGGCATGTCAGATACGCAGTATTTT
TRBJ1-2 | . | . | TRBV5-1 | 16 | CASSVGTDAANYGYTF | TGCGCCAGCAGCGTAGGAACGGATGCGGCTAACTATGGCTACACCTTC
TRBJ2-3 | . | . | TRBV5-1 | 16 | CASSLVRGGASDTQYF | TGCGCCAGCAGCTTAGTTCGAGGGGGGGCGTCAGATACGCAGTATTTT
TRBJ1-4 | few | . | TRBV14 | 16 | CASSHPRGSTNEKLFF | TGTGCCAGCAGCCACCCGCGGGGATCAACTAATGAAAAACTGTTTTTT
TRBJ1-4 | . | . | TRBV27 | 13 | CASRKQGFEKLFF | TGTGCCAGCAGAAAACAGGGATTCGAAAAACTGTTTTTT
TRBJ1-2 | few | . | TRBV5-1 | 14 | CASSLDRTAYGYTF | TGCGCCAGCAGCTTAGACAGGACAGCCTATGGCTACACCTTC
TRBJ1-5 | . | . | TRBV12-1 | 16 | CASSPGTTESNQPQHF | TGTGCCAGCAGCCCCGGGACAACTGAGAGCAATCAGCCCCAGCATTTT
TRBJ2-7 | . | TRBD1 | TRBV19 | 14 | CASSTRDSSYEQYF | TGTGCCAGTAGTACCCGGGACAGTTCCTACGAGCAGTACTTC
TRBJ2-1 | . | TRBD1 | TRBV11-3 | 16 | CASSQGGTGSYNEQFF | TGTGCCAGCAGCCAAGGAGGGACAGGCTCGTACAATGAGCAGTTCTTC
TRBJ1-2 | . | TRBD1 | TRBV9 | 14 | CASSAEQGFLGYTF | TGTGCCAGCAGCGCCGAACAGGGGTTTCTTGGCTACACCTTC
TRBJ1-3 | many | . | TRBV6-5 | 14 | CASSTGPSGNTIYF | TGTGCCAGCAGCACAGGGCCCTCTGGAAACACCATATATTTT
TRBJ2-2 | . | TRBD1 | TRBV7-2 | 15 | CASSLATGGIGELFF | TGTGCCAGCAGCTTAGCGACAGGGGGGATCGGGGAGCTGTTTTTT
TRBJ2-5 | . | . | TRBV4-2 | 16 | CASSQGALGNQETQYF | TGTGCCAGCAGCCAGGGAGCACTGGGGAACCAAGAGACCCAGTACTTC
TRBJ2-7 | . | TRBD2 | TRBV11-2 | 17 | CASSLPYTSGSSYEQYF | TGTGCCAGCAGCTTACCCTACACTAGCGGGAGTTCCTACGAGCAGTACTTC
TRBJ1-1 | . | . | TRBV6-4 | 13 | CASSWALNTEAFF | TGTGCCAGCAGCTGGGCGTTGAACACTGAAGCTTTCTTT
TRBJ1-2 | . | . | TRBV28 | 14 | CASSLIHFGYGYTF | TGTGCCAGCAGTTTAATTCACTTCGGCTATGGCTACACCTTC